The clone carrying this T cell receptor (beta chain) was recorded at least ten times. Its antigen is not known. This record comes from a study of early T cells in non-severe SARS-CoV-2 infection. Study-wide context: Whole-blood bulk RNA, unsorted, was sequenced, and chains were unpaired. Study-level results: Database matching using VDJdb favored anti-spike CD8 responses, with private and CD4 specificities left missing.

Looked up from germline, CDR1 is SGHKS and CDR2 is YYEKEE (reference sequence). The CDR3 sequence is 14 residues long. The V end lost 0 bases, the J end lost 4 bases, and 10 bases lay between the germline ends. Researchers attached unique molecular identifiers to individual cDNA molecules. From the 5' RACE reads, TCRdb called clonotypes with MiXCR, one entry per CDR3 protein. The table includes around 94,000 distinct CDR3 sequences, approximately 14% detected once. The specimen sequenced was whole blood. This receptor was identified in an adult who was a healthcare worker with PCR-confirmed SARS-CoV-2 infection or an uninfected control (not recorded which). This chain links TRBV5-5 with TRBJ1-2; D remains ambiguous. CDR3 loop: CASSLEATLYGYTF. DNA for the CDR3: TGTGCCAGCAGCTTGGAAGCCACCCTCTATGGCTACACCTTC.